The clone carrying this T cell receptor beta chain was counted once. The sample belongs to a study of blood T cell repertoires in COVID-19. Study context: There were acute and convalescent COVID-19 samples, and they came from the United States, Italy and Spain. In each case, the material was cDNA or gDNA derived from T cells, B-cell-depleted T cells, or PBMCs.

Data came from immunoSEQ multiplex PCR; TCRdb stores just in-frame clones and leaves some out. The sample lists 89,000 or so clones, about 95% occurring once. The germline V and J ends were trimmed by 1 base and 4 bases, with 10 bases remaining between them. Looked up from germline, CDR1 is SGDLS and CDR2 is YYNGEE. The CDR3 loop spans 14 amino acids. The TCR was taken from a human donor with active COVID-19. The donor label of this sample is uncertain. The chain has TRBV9 and TRBJ2-3, with D possibly TRBD1 on 6 matching bases. Sequencing was performed on peripheral blood. CDR3 bases: TGTGCCAGCAGCGTACTCCAGGGGCCAGATACGCAGTATTTT. Residues: CASSVLQGPDTQYF.